A single sample is the source of the 5 T cell receptor beta chains below, sequenced in a study of chemoradiotherapy in HPV16-positive cancers. Data came from immunoSEQ multiplex PCR; TCRdb stores just in-frame clones and leaves some out. Counted here are around 40,000 clones, 75% to 85% occurring once; the ten biggest clones make up roughly 5.1%. Sequencing used blood, obtained from a patient who underwent chemoradiotherapy. These receptors were obtained from a human donor with HPV-associated anogenital cancer.

The J gene is TRBJ2-1, the V gene TRBV5-1, with D uncertain. The CDR3 runs 14 residues. CDR1 and CDR2 from the germline V gene are SGHRS and YFSETQ. V dropped 0 bases and J dropped 6 bases, with 10 bases sitting between them. The CDR3 protein is CASSLVSASNEQFF. In DNA form, the CDR3 reads TGCGCCAGCAGCTTGGTTTCGGCATCCAATGAGCAGTTCTTC.

The rearrangement uses TRBV6-5 and TRBJ1-5; D perhaps matches TRBD1 (5 bases). V was shortened by 0 bases and J by 9 bases, with 9 bases between the two germline ends. There are 13 residues in the CDR3. Germline CDR1 and CDR2: MNHEY and SVGAGI. The CDR3 sequence is CASSYSWGTPQHF. Here the CDR3 DNA reads TGTGCCAGCAGTTACTCTTGGGGGACGCCCCAGCATTTT.

This clone has just one count. J is TRBJ1-5 and V is TRBV27; D might be TRBD1 (5 bases). Germline V lookup: CDR1 MNHEY, CDR2 SMNVEV (reference sequence). The CDR3 consists of 14 residues. Trimming shortened V by 3 bases and J by 5 bases, and 11 bases separated the two germline ends. Written as DNA, the CDR3 is TGTGCCAGCAGTTTCCAGGGTGAGCATCAGCCCCAGCATTTT. It yields the protein CASSFQGEHQPQHF.

The rearrangement joins TRBV5-5 to TRBJ1-6; 10 bases map to TRBD1. The CDR3 is 15 residues long. Germline V gene lookup returns CDR1 SGHKS and CDR2 YYEKEE (reference sequence). J was trimmed by 10 bases and V by 4 bases; bases with no gene match: 8. The CDR3 bases are TGTGCCAGCAGCGTAGACAGGGGGCTCGGGTCACCCCTCCACTTT. Its protein product is CASSVDRGLGSPLHF.

The chain employs TRBV5-6 and TRBJ1-6; TRBD1 agrees at 7 bases. The V and J ends lost 4 bases and 2 bases, in that order; junction bases with no gene match: 6. CDR3 size: 16 residues. Germline CDR1 SGHDT, CDR2 YYEEEE. The CDR3 coding sequence is TGTGCCAGCAGCGCGGACAGGAGGGCCTATAATTCACCCCTCCACTTT. Its translation: CASSADRRAYNSPLHF.